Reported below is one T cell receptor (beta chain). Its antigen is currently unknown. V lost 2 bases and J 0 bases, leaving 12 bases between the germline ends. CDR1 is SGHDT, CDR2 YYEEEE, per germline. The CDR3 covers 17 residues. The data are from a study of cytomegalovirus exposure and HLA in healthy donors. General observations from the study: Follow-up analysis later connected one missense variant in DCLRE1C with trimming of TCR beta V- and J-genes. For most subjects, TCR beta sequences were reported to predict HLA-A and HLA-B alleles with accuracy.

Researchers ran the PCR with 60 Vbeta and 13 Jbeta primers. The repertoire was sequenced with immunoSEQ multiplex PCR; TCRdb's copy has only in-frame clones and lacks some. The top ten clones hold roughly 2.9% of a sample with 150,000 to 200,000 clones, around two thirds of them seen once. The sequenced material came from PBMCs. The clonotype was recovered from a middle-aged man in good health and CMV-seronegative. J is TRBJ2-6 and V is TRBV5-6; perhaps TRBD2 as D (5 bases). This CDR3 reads CASSFRDKRSGANVLTF. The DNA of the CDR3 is TGTGCCAGCAGCTTCCGGGATAAGCGCTCTGGGGCCAACGTCCTGACTTTC.